The clone carrying this TCR beta chain was seen at least ten times. Its antigen remains unknown. At one end, the junction sequence differs from germline, possibly due to a read error. Germline lookup yields CDR1 GTSNPN and CDR2 SVGIG (reference sequence). The CDR3 covers 12 residues. Each patient was aged 18 to 65 and had newly diagnosed hyperthyroidism of under 2 months' duration. Pregnant or lactating patients were excluded, as were those with uncontrolled infection or other autoimmune disease. Diagnoses were made from clinical symptoms, serum measures (thyroxine and TRAb), thyroid ultrasound and orbital computed tomography. This entry comes from a study of T cells in Graves' hyperthyroidism and ophthalmopathy. Overall study findings and caveats: Ophthalmopathy, as predicted by the model, came a median 6.5 months after the prediction.

Template material for amplifying TCR beta CDR3 regions consisted of RNA transcripts. The primer set for the first-round RT-PCR of the TCR CDR3 was HTBI. MiXCR, run by TCRdb on the multiplex PCR reads, gives a single entry per CDR3 protein. The sample holds under 300,000 distinct CDR3 sequences; around a quarter are singletons and the top ten take about a quarter. This chain joins TRBV30 and TRBJ1-2, with no clear D. The sequence was collected from a man aged 40-49 years with Graves' hyperthyroidism that later progressed to Graves' ophthalmopathy. Material: blood. The CDR3 here is CAWSVSVYGYIF. The CDR3 DNA follows: TGTGCCTGGAGTGTGTCGGTCTATGGCTACATCTTC.